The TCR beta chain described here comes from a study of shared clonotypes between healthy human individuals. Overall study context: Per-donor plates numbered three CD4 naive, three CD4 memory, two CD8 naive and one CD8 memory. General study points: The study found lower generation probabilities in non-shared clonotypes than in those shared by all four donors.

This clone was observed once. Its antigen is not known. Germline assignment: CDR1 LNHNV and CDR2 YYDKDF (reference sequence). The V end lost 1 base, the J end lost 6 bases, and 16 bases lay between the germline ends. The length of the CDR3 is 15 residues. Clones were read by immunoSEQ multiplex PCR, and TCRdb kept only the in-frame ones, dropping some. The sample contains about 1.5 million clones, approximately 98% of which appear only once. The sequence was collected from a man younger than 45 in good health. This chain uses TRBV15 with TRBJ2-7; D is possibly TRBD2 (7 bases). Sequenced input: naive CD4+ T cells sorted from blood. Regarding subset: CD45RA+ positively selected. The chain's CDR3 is CATSRVLGGGGEQYF. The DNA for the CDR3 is TGTGCCACCAGCAGAGTCCTCGGGGGCGGGGGCGAGCAGTACTTC.